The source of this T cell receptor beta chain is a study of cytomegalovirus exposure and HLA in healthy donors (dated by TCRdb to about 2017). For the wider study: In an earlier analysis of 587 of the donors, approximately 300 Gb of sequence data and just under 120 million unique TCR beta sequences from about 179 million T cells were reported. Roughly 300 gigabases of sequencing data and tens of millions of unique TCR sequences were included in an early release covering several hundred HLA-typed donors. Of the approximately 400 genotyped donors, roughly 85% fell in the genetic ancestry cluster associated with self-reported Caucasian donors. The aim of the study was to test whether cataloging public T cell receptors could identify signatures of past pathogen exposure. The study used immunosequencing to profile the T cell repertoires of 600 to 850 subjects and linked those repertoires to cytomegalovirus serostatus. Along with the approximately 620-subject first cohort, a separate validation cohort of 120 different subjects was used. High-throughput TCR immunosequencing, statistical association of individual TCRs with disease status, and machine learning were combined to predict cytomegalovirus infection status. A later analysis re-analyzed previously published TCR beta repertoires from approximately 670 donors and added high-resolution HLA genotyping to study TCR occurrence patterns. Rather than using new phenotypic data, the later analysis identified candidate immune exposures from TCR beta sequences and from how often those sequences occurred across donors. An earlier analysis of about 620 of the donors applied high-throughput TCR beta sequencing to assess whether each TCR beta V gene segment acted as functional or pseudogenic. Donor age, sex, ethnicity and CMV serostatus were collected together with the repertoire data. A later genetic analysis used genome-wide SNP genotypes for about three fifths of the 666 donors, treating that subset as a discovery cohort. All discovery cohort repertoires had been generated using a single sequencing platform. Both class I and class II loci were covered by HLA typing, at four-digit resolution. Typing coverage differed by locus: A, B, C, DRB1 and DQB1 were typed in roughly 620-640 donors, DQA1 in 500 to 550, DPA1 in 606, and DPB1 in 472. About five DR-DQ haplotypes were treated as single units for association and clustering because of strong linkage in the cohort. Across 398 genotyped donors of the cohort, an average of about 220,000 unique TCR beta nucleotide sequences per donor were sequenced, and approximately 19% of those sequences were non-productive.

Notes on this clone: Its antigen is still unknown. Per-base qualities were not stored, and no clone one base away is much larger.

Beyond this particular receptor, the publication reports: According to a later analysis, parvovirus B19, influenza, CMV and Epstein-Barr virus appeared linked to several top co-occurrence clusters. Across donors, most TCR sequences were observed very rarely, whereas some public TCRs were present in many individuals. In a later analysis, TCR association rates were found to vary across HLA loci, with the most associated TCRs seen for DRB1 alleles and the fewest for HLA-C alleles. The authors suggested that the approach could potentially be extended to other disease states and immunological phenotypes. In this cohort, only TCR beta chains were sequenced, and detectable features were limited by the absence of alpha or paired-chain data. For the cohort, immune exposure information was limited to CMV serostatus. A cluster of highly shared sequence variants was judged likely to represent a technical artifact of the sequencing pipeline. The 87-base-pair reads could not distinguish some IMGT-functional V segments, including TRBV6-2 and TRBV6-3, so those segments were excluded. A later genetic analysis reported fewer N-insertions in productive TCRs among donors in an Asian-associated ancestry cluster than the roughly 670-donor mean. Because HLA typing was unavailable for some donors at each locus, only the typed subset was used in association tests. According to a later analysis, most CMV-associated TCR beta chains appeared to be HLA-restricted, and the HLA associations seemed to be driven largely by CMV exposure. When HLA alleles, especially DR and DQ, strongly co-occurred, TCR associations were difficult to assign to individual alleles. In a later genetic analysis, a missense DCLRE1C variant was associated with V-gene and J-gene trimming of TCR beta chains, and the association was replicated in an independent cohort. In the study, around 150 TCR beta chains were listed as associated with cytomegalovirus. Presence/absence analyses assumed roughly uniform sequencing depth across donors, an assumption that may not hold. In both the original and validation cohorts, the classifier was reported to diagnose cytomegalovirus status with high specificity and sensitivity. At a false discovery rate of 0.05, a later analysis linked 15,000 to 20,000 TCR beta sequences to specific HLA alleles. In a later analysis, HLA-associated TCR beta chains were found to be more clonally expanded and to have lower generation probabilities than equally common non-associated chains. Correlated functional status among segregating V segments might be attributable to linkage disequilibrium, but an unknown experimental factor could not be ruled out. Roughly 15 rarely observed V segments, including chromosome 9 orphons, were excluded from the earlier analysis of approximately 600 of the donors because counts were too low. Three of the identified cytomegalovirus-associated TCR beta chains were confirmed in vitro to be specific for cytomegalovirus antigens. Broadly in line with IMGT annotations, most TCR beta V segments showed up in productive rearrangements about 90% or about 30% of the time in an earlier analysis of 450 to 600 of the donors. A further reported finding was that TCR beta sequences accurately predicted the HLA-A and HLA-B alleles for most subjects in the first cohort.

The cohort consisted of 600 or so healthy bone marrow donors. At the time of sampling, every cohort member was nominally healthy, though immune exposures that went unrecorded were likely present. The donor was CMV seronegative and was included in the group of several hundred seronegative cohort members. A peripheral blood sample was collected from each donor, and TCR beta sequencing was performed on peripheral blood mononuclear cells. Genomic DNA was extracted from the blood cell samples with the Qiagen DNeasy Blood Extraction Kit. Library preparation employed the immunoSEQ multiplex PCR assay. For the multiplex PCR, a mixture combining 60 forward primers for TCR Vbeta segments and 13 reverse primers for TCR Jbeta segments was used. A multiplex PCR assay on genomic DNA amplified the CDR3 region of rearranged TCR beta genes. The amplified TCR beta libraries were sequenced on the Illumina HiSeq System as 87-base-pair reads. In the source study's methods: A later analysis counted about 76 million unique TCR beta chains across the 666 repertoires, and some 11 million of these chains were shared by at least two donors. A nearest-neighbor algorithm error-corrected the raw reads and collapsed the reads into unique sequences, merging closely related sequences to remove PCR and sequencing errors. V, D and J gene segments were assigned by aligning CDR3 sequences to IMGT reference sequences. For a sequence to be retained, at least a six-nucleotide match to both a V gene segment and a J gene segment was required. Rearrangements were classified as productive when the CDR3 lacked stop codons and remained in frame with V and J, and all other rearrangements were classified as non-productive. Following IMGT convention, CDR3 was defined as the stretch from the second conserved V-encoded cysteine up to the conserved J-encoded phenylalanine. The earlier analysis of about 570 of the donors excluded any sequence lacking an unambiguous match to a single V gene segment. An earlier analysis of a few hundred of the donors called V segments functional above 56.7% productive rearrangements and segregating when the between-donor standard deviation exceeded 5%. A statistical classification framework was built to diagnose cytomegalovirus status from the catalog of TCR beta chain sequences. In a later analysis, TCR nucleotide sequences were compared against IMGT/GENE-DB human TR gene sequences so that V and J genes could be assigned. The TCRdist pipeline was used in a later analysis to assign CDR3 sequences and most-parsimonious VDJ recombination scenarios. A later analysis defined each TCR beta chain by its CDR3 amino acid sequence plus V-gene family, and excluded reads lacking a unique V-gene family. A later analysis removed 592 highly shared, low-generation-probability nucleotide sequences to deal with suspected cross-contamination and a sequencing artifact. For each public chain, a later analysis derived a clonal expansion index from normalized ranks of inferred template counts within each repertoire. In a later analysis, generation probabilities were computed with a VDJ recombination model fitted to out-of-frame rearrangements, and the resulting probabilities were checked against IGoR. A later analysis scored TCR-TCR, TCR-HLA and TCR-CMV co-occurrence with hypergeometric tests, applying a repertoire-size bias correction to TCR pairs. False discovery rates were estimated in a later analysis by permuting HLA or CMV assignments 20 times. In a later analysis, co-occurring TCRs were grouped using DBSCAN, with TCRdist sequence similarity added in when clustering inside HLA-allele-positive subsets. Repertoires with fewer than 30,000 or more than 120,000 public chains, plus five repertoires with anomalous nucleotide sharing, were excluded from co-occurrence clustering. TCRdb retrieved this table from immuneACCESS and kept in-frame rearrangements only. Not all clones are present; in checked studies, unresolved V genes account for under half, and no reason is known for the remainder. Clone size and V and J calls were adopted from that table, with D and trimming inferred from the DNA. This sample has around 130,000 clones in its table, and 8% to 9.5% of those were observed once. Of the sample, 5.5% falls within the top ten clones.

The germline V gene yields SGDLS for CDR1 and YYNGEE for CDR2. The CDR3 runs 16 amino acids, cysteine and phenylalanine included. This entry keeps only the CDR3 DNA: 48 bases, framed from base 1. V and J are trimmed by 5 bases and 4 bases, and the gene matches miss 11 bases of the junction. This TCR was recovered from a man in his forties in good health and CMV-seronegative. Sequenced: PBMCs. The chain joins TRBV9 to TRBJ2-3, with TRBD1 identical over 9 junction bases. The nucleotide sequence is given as TGTGCCAGCAGTGGGGGGGGGACAGGGATGTCAGATACGCAGTATTTT. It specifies CASSGGGTGMSDTQYF.